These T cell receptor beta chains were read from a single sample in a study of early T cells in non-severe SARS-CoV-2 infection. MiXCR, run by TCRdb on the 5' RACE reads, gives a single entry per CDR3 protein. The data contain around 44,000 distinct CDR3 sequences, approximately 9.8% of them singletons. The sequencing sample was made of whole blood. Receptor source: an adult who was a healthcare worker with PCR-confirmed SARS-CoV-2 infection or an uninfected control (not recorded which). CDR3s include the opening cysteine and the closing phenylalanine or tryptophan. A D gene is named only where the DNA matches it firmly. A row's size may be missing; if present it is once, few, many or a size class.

CDR3: CSVGLAGGPGTGELFF; DNA: TGCAGCGTCGGACTAGCGGGAGGGCCCGGCACCGGGGAGCTGTTTTTT; J: TRBJ2-2; D: TRBD2; size: -; V: TRBV29-1
CDR3: CASSADHIKETQYF; DNA: TGCGCCAGCAGCGCGGACCATATTAAAGAGACCCAGTACTTC; J: TRBJ2-5; D: -; size: few; V: TRBV5-1
CDR3: CASSNNRGNTEAFF; DNA: TGCGCCAGCAGCAACAACAGGGGGAACACTGAAGCTTTCTTT; J: TRBJ1-1; D: TRBD1; size: -; V: TRBV4-1
CDR3: CASSIRVGGTGKNIQYF; DNA: TGTGCCAGTAGTATACGGGTCGGGGGGACAGGGAAAAACATTCAGTACTTC; J: TRBJ2-4; D: TRBD1; size: many; V: TRBV19
CDR3: CASRFSWSETQYF; DNA: TGTGCAAGTCGCTTCTCCTGGTCGGAGACCCAGTACTTC; J: TRBJ2-5; D: -; size: -; V: TRBV12-2
CDR3: CASRSGTETQYF; DNA: TGTGCCAGCAGATCGGGGACGGAGACCCAGTACTTC; J: TRBJ2-5; D: -; size: -; V: TRBV28
CDR3: CSGSGAYGYTF; DNA: TGCAGCGGATCAGGTGCCTATGGCTACACCTTC; J: TRBJ1-2; D: -; size: many; V: TRBV29-1
CDR3: CASRQTGGSSYNEQFF; DNA: TGTGCCAGCAGACAAACAGGGGGGAGCTCCTACAATGAGCAGTTCTTC; J: TRBJ2-1; D: TRBD1; size: many; V: TRBV3-1
CDR3: CAAGTATYNEQFF; DNA: TGTGCAGCCGGGACCGCCACCTACAATGAGCAGTTCTTC; J: TRBJ2-1; D: -; size: many; V: TRBV25-1
CDR3: CASSKGTGGVYEQYF; DNA: TGTGCCAGCAGTAAAGGGACAGGCGGCGTATACGAGCAGTACTTC; J: TRBJ2-7; D: TRBD1; size: many; V: TRBV12-3/TRBV12-4
CDR3: CASKISGRDEQYF; DNA: TGTGCCAGCAAGATTAGCGGGAGGGACGAGCAGTACTTC; J: TRBJ2-7; D: TRBD2; size: few; V: TRBV2
CDR3: CASSSPVVSLNTGELFF; DNA: TGTGCCAGCAGTTCTCCTGTAGTTTCCTTGAACACCGGGGAGCTGTTTTTT; J: TRBJ2-2; D: -; size: many; V: TRBV6-2/TRBV6-3
CDR3: CASSLNPLDEQYF; DNA: TGCGCCAGCAGCTTGAACCCCTTGGACGAGCAGTACTTC; J: TRBJ2-7; D: -; size: -; V: TRBV5-1
CDR3: CASGGQGGAETQYF; DNA: TGTGCTAGTGGGGGACAGGGAGGGGCGGAGACCCAGTACTTC; J: TRBJ2-5; D: TRBD1; size: many; V: TRBV12-5
CDR3: CASSQSPDRAPDTQYF; DNA: TGTGCCAGCAGCCAATCTCCGGACAGGGCCCCAGATACGCAGTATTTT; J: TRBJ2-3; D: TRBD1; size: many; V: TRBV3-1
CDR3: CASSAGTGRNGYTF; DNA: TGTGCCAGTAGCGCCGGGACAGGGAGAAATGGCTACACCTTC; J: TRBJ1-2; D: TRBD1; size: -; V: TRBV19
CDR3: CASSPSTYNEQFF; DNA: TGTGCCAGCAGCCCGTCGACCTACAATGAGCAGTTCTTC; J: TRBJ2-1; D: -; size: -; V: TRBV4-2
CDR3: CSVKLAGGPYEQYF; DNA: TGCAGCGTAAAATTAGCGGGAGGCCCCTACGAGCAGTACTTC; J: TRBJ2-7; D: TRBD2; size: -; V: TRBV29-1
CDR3: CASSLLQGDNEQFF; DNA: TGTGCCAGCAGTTTACTACAGGGGGACAATGAGCAGTTCTTC; J: TRBJ2-1; D: TRBD1; size: many; V: TRBV28
CDR3: CASSGRSRGNSPLHF; DNA: TGTGCCAGCAGTGGCAGGTCGCGGGGTAATTCACCCCTCCACTTT; J: TRBJ1-6; D: -; size: few; V: TRBV12-3/TRBV12-4
CDR3: CASSQGAAGSIPLRNQPQHF; DNA: TGTGCCAGCAGCCAAGGGGCCGCAGGATCTATCCCTTTGCGCAATCAGCCCCAGCATTTT; J: TRBJ1-5; D: -; size: many; V: TRBV3-1
CDR3: CASSRMRDSYEQYF; DNA: TGTGCCAGCAGCCGGATGCGAGACTCCTACGAGCAGTACTTC; J: TRBJ2-7; D: -; size: many; V: TRBV14
CDR3: CASSTRQVGEQYF; DNA: TGTGCCAGCAGCACCAGACAGGTGGGCGAGCAGTACTTC; J: TRBJ2-7; D: -; size: -; V: TRBV7-9
CDR3: CAISEGHEQYF; DNA: TGTGCCATCAGTGAGGGCCACGAGCAGTACTTC; J: TRBJ2-7; D: -; size: -; V: TRBV10-3
CDR3: CASSGGTLGTGELFF; DNA: TGTGCCAGCAGCGGCGGGACACTTGGCACCGGGGAGCTGTTTTTT; J: TRBJ2-2; D: -; size: -; V: TRBV7-3
CDR3: CASSLNAGGAYNEQFF; DNA: TGTGCCAGCAGCTTAAACGCGGGAGGGGCCTACAATGAGCAGTTCTTC; J: TRBJ2-1; D: TRBD2; size: many; V: TRBV7-3
CDR3: CASSSRGMNTEAFF; DNA: TGTGCCAGCAGCTCCCGGGGGATGAACACTGAAGCTTTCTTT; J: TRBJ1-1; D: -; size: -; V: TRBV7-9
CDR3: CASSQVAQGYEQYF; DNA: TGCGCCAGCAGCCAAGTTGCCCAGGGGTACGAGCAGTACTTC; J: TRBJ2-7; D: -; size: few; V: TRBV4-1
CDR3: CASRPAGGANEKLFF; DNA: TGTGCCAGCAGACCAGCAGGAGGAGCTAATGAAAAACTGTTTTTT; J: TRBJ1-4; D: -; size: many; V: TRBV7-2
CDR3: CASSFYQASTDTQYF; DNA: TGTGCCAGCAGCTTTTATCAGGCTAGCACAGATACGCAGTATTTT; J: TRBJ2-3; D: -; size: many; V: TRBV7-2
CDR3: CAIKGAFSTDTQYF; DNA: TGTGCCATCAAGGGGGCTTTTAGCACAGATACGCAGTATTTT; J: TRBJ2-3; D: TRBD1; size: medium-sized; V: TRBV10-3
CDR3: CASSSGGRQPQHF; DNA: TGTGCCAGCAGTTCAGGGGGGCGGCAGCCCCAGCATTTT; J: TRBJ1-5; D: TRBD1; size: many; V: TRBV27
CDR3: CASSLVGASYNEQFF; DNA: TGTGCCAGCAGCTTAGTTGGGGCTTCCTACAATGAGCAGTTCTTC; J: TRBJ2-1; D: -; size: -; V: TRBV7-8
CDR3: CASSAGRGYGYTF; DNA: TGCGCCAGCAGCGCGGGCAGGGGCTATGGCTACACCTTC; J: TRBJ1-2; D: -; size: few; V: TRBV4-1
CDR3: CASRVGGQRDEQFF; DNA: TGTGCCAGCAGGGTCGGGGGGCAGAGGGATGAGCAGTTCTTC; J: TRBJ2-1; D: -; size: -; V: TRBV2
CDR3: CSASRTGNYEQYF; DNA: TGCAGCGCCAGCCGGACAGGGAACTACGAGCAGTACTTC; J: TRBJ2-7; D: TRBD1; size: -; V: TRBV29-1
CDR3: CATRYGGTEAFF; DNA: TGTGCCACCCGATATGGGGGGACTGAAGCTTTCTTT; J: TRBJ1-1; D: -; size: few; V: TRBV6-5
CDR3: CASSFRLAGSSYNEQFF; DNA: TGTGCCAGCAGCTTCCGACTAGCGGGTAGCTCCTACAATGAGCAGTTCTTC; J: TRBJ2-1; D: TRBD2; size: -; V: TRBV7-8
CDR3: CSVGRDNGETQYF; DNA: TGCAGCGTTGGAAGGGACAATGGAGAGACCCAGTACTTC; J: TRBJ2-5; D: -; size: -; V: TRBV29-1
CDR3: CASSLIGGSTGGELFF; DNA: TGTGCCAGCAGTTTAATCGGCGGGAGTACAGGCGGGGAGCTGTTTTTT; J: TRBJ2-2; D: TRBD2; size: -; V: TRBV28